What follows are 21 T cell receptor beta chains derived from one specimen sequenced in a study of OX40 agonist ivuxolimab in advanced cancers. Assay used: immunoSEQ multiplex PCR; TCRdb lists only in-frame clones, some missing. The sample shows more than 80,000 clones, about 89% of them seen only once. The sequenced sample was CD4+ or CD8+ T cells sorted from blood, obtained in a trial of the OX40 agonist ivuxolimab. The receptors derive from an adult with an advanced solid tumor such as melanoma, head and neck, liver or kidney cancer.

The CDR3 nucleotides are TGTGCCAGCAGTGAATTTGGGGGTCTTGGCACTGAAGCTTTCTTT. Amino acid sequence: CASSEFGGLGTEAFF. The chain links TRBV2 to TRBJ1-1; a possible D gene is TRBD1 (5 bases). The CDR3 runs 15 residues. V was cut by 2 bases and J by 4 bases, with 14 bases left in between. From germline, CDR1 is SNHLY and CDR2 FYNNEI.

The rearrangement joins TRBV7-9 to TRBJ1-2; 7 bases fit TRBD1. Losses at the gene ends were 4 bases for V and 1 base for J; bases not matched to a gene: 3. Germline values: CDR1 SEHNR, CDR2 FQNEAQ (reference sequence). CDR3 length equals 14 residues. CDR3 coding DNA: TGTGCCAGCAGCTCCGGGACAGATAACTATGGCTACACCTTC. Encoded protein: CASSSGTDNYGYTF.

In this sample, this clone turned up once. CDR3 amino acids: CASSYWEANVLTF. The CDR3 nucleotides are TGTGCCAGCAGTTACTGGGAAGCCAACGTCCTGACTTTC. The chain couples TRBV6-6 to TRBJ2-6; D not certain. The V gene lost 1 base and the J gene lost 7 bases, with 5 bases spanning the gap. The CDR3 totals 13 residues. The germline V gene has CDR1 MNHNY and CDR2 SVGAGI (reference sequence).

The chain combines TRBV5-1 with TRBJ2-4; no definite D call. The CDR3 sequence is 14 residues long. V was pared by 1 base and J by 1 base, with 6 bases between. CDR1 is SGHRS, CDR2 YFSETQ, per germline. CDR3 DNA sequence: TGCGCCAGCAGCTTGACCCCGGCCAAAAACATTCAGTACTTC. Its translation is CASSLTPAKNIQYF.

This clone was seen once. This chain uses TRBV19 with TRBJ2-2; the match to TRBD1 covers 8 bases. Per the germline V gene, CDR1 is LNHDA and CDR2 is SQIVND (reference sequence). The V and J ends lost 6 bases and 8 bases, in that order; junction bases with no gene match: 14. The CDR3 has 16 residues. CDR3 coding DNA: TGTGCCAGTAGCCACCTCGGACAGGGCTCTCTAGGGGAGCTGTTTTTT. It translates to CASSHLGQGSLGELFF.

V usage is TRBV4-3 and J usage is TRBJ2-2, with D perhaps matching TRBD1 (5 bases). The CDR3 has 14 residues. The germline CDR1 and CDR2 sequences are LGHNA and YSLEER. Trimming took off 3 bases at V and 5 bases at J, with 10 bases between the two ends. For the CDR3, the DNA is TGCGCCAGCAGCCAGAATTCAGGGACCGGGGAGCTGTTTTTT. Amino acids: CASSQNSGTGELFF.

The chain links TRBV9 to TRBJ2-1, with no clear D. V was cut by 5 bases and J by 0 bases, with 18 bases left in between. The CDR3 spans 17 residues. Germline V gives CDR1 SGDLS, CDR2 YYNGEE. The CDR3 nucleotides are TGTGCCAGCAGTTCAAACTTGATCCAGAGCTCCTACAATGAGCAGTTCTTC. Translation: CASSSNLIQSSYNEQFF.

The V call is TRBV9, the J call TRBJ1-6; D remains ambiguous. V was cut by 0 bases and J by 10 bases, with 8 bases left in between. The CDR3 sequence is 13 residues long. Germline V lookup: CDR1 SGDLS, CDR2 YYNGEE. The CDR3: CASSVGAGSPLHF. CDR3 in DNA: TGTGCCAGCAGCGTAGGGGCTGGATCACCCCTCCACTTT.

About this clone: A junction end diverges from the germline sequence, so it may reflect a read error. CDR3 sequence: CASSVFPRGVEF. The CDR3 nucleotides are TGTGCCAGCAGCGTATTCCCAAGGGGGGTCGAATTT. The chain couples TRBV9 to TRBJ1-1; D possibly corresponds to TRBD1 (6 bases). Per the germline V gene, CDR1 is SGDLS and CDR2 is YYNGEE. The CDR3 loop spans 12 amino acids.

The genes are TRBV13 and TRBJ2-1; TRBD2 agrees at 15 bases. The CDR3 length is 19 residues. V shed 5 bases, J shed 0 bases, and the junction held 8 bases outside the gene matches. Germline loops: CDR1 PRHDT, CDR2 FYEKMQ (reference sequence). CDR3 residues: CASSPGLAGGVGSYNEQFF. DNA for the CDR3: TGTGCCAGCAGCCCGGGACTAGCGGGAGGAGTAGGCTCCTACAATGAGCAGTTCTTC.

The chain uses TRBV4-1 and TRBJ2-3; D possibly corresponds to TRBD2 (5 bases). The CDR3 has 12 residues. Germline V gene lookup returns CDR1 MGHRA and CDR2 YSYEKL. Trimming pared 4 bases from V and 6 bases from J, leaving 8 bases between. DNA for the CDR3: TGCGCCAGCAGCCGATCGGGGGATACGCAGTATTTT. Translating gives CASSRSGDTQYF.

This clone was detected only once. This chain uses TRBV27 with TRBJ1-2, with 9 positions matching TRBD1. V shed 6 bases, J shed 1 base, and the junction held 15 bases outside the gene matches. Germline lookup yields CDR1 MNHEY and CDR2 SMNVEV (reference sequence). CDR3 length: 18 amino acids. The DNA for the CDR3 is TGTGCCAGCAGCCCCATAAACTCGGACAGGGGTTTTAACTATGGCTACACCTTC. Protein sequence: CASSPINSDRGFNYGYTF.

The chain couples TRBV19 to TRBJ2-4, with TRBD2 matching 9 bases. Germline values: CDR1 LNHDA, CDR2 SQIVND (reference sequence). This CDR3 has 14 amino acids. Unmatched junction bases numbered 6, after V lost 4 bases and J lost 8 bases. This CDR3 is CASSSVGGGDIQYF. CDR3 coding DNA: TGTGCCAGTAGTAGTGTTGGCGGGGGGGACATTCAGTACTTC.

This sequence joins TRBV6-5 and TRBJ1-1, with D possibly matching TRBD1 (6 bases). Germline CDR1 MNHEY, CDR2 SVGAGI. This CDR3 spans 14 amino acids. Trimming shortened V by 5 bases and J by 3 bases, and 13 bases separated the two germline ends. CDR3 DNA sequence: TGTGCCAGCAGTGTGCAACAGGGTTACACTGAAGCTTTCTTT. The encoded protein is CASSVQQGYTEAFF.

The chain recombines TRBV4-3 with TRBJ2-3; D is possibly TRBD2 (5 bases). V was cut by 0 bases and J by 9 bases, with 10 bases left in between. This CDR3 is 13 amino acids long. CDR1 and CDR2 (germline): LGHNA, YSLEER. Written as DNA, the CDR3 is TGCGCCAGCAGCCAAGACTGGGAGCACACGCAGTATTTT. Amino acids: CASSQDWEHTQYF.

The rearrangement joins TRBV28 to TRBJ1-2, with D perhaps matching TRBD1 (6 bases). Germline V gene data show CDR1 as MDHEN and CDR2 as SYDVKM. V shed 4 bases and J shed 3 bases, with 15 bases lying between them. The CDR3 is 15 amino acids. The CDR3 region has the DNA TGTGCCAGCAGTTCCGGGAAGGGGGAGGACTATGGCTACACCTTC. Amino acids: CASSSGKGEDYGYTF.

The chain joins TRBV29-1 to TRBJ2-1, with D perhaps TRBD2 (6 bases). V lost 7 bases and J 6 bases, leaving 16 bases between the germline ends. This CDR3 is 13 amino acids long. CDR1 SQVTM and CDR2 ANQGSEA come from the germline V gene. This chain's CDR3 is CSAPGLLGNEQFF. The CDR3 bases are TGCAGCGCCCCGGGACTGCTGGGCAATGAGCAGTTCTTC.

The CDR3 nucleotides are TGTGCCAGCAGCTTTACAGGGGGAAGCACAGATACGCAGTATTTT. Residues: CASSFTGGSTDTQYF. The chain joins TRBV7-3 to TRBJ2-3; 8 positions match TRBD1. V trimming: 3 bases; J trimming: 0 bases; junction bases outside the gene matches: 2. This CDR3 comprises 15 residues. From germline, CDR1 is SGHTA and CDR2 FQGTGA.

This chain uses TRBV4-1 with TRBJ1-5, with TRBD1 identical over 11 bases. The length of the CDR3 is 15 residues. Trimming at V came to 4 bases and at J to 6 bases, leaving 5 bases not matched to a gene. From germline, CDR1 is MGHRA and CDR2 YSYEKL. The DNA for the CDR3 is TGCGCCAGCAGCCCGGACAGGGGGCCAAGTCAGCCCCAGCATTTT. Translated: CASSPDRGPSQPQHF.

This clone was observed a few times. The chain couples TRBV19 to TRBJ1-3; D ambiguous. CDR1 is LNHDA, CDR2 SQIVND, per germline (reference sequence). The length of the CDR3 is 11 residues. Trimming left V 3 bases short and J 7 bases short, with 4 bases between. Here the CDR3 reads CASSIPNTIYF. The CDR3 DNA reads TGTGCCAGTAGTATTCCTAACACCATATATTTT.

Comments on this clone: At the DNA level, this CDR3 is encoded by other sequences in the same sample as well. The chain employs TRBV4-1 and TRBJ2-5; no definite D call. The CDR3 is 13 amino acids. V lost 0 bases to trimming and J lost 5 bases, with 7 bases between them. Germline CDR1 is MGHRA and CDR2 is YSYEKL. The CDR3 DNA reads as TGCGCCAGCAGCCAAGATTTAGAGGAGACCCAGTACTTC. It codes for CASSQDLEETQYF.